These 10 T cell receptor beta chains originate from one sample sequenced in a study of blood T cell repertoires in COVID-19. The protocol was immunoSEQ multiplex PCR, while the TCRdb copy is restricted to in-frame clones and leaves out a portion. The sample shows more than 95,000 clones, roughly nine tenths of them seen only once. Specimen: peripheral blood. Every receptor here comes from a woman aged 60 to 75 with acute or convalescent COVID-19.

The count of this clone is one. This chain connects TRBV6-5 to TRBJ2-3, with D maybe TRBD2 (5 bases). The V end lost 9 bases, the J end lost 1 base, and 14 bases lay between the germline ends. The CDR3 is 14 residues long. Germline lookup yields CDR1 MNHEY and CDR2 SVGAGI. The CDR3 loop reads CASGGARRTDTQYF. In DNA, the CDR3 is TGTGCCAGTGGAGGAGCGCGACGCACAGATACGCAGTATTTT.

CDR3 protein: CASGTGSTDTQYF. The CDR3 DNA follows: TGTGCCAGTGGGACAGGGAGCACAGATACGCAGTATTTT. The genes are TRBV12-3 or TRBV12-4 and TRBJ2-3; 9 positions agree with TRBD1. The CDR3 contains 13 residues. Trimming took 9 bases from V and 0 from J; bases not matched to a gene: 1.

Only one count was recorded for this clone. The J gene is TRBJ1-1, the V gene TRBV18; D is undetermined. The V gene lost 1 base and the J gene lost 5 bases, with 8 bases spanning the gap. Germline-derived CDR1 and CDR2 are KGHSH and LQKENI. CDR3 length: 13 amino acids. CDR3 DNA sequence: TGTGCCAGCTCACCACAGGCGGGAACTGAAGCTTTCTTT. Amino acids: CASSPQAGTEAFF.

This chain connects TRBV7-2 to TRBJ2-1; D unresolved. The CDR3 has 13 amino acids. The germline V and J ends were trimmed by 2 bases and 4 bases, with 6 bases remaining between them. Looked up from germline, CDR1 is SGHTA and CDR2 is FQGNSA. CDR3 DNA sequence: TGTGCCAGCAGCTTACCCGTATACAATGAGCAGTTCTTC. It yields the protein CASSLPVYNEQFF. Full variable domain (outside the CDR3, taken from reference TRBV7-2 and TRBJ2-1): GAGVSQSPSNKVTEKGKDVELRCDPISGHTALYWYRQSLGQGLEFLIYFQGNSAPDKSGLPSDRFSAERTGGSVSTLTIQRTQQEDSAVYLCASSLPVYNEQFFGPGTRLTVL.

V is TRBV27 and J is TRBJ2-2, with unresolved D. Germline-derived CDR1 and CDR2 are MNHEY and SMNVEV (reference sequence). This CDR3 spans 14 amino acids. Deletions cut 3 bases from V and 0 bases from J, with 5 bases between. This CDR3 reads CASSFGANTGELFF. DNA for the CDR3: TGTGCCAGCAGTTTTGGAGCGAACACCGGGGAGCTGTTTTTT.

The rearrangement joins TRBV21-1 to TRBJ2-7; the table's D call of TRBD2 was not tested on the DNA. TRBV21-1 is a recognized pseudogene. The CDR3 loop spans 17 amino acids. CDR3 region: CASSKVASGCDSYEQYV. DNA of the CDR3: TGTGCCAGCAGCAAAGTAGCTAGCGGGTGCGACTCCTACGAGCAGTACGTC.

CDR3 nucleotide sequence: TGTGCCAGCAGGGGGCAGACGGATGAAGCTTTCTTT. This codes for CASRGQTDEAFF. The chain carries TRBV28 and TRBJ1-1, with D maybe TRBD1 (5 bases). The CDR3 consists of 12 residues. V lost 6 bases and J lost 7, with 12 bases in between. Germline CDR1 is MDHEN and CDR2 is SYDVKM.

This chain uses TRBV27 with TRBJ2-2; tentative D call: TRBD1 (5 bases). This CDR3 comprises 11 residues. The germline gives CDR1 MNHEY, CDR2 SMNVEV (reference sequence). Deletions cut 4 bases from V and 11 bases from J, with 8 bases between. The CDR3 nucleotides are TGTGCCAGCAGTTCGAGGACAGAGCTGTTTTTT. Encoded protein: CASSSRTELFF.

This clone has only a few counts. The rearrangement uses TRBV30 and TRBJ1-2, with D maybe TRBD1 (5 bases). The V end was cut by 8 bases, the J end by 4 bases, with 20 bases between. Germline V lookup: CDR1 GTSNPN, CDR2 SVGIG (reference sequence). This CDR3 contains 14 residues. CDR3 in amino acids: CATRQQGSFYGYTF. The CDR3 bases are TGTGCCACCCGACAGCAGGGCTCCTTCTATGGCTACACCTTC.

The genes are TRBV30 and TRBJ1-6, with TRBD1 matching over 12 bases. V lost 3 bases, J lost 7 bases, and 1 base stayed unmatched. The CDR3 spans 14 residues. The germline gives CDR1 GTSNPN, CDR2 SVGIG (reference sequence). The CDR3 sequence is CAWRGQGANSPLHF. The CDR3, as DNA: TGTGCCTGGAGGGGACAGGGGGCCAATTCACCCCTCCACTTT.